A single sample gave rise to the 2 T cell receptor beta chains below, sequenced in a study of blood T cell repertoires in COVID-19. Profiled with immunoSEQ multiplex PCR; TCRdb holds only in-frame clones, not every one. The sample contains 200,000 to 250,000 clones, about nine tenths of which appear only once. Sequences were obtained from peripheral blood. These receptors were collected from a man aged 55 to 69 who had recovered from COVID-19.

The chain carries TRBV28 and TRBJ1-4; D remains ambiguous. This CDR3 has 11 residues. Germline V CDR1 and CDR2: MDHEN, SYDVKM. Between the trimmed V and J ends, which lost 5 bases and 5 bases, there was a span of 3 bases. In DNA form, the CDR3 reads TGTGCCAGCAGTCTGAATGAAAAACTGTTTTTT. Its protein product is CASSLNEKLFF.

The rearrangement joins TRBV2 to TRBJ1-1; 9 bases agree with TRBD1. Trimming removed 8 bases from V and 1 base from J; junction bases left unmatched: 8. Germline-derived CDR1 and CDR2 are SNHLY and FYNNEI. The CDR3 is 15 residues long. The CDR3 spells CASELLTGGNTEAFF. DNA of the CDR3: TGTGCCAGCGAGCTTTTGACAGGGGGGAACACTGAAGCTTTCTTT. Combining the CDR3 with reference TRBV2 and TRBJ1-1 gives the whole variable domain EPEVTQTPSHQVTQMGQEVILRCVPISNHLYFYWYRQILGQKVEFLVSFYNNEISEKSEIFDDQFSVERPDGSNFTLKIRSTKLEDSAMYFCASELLTGGNTEAFFGQGTRLTVV.